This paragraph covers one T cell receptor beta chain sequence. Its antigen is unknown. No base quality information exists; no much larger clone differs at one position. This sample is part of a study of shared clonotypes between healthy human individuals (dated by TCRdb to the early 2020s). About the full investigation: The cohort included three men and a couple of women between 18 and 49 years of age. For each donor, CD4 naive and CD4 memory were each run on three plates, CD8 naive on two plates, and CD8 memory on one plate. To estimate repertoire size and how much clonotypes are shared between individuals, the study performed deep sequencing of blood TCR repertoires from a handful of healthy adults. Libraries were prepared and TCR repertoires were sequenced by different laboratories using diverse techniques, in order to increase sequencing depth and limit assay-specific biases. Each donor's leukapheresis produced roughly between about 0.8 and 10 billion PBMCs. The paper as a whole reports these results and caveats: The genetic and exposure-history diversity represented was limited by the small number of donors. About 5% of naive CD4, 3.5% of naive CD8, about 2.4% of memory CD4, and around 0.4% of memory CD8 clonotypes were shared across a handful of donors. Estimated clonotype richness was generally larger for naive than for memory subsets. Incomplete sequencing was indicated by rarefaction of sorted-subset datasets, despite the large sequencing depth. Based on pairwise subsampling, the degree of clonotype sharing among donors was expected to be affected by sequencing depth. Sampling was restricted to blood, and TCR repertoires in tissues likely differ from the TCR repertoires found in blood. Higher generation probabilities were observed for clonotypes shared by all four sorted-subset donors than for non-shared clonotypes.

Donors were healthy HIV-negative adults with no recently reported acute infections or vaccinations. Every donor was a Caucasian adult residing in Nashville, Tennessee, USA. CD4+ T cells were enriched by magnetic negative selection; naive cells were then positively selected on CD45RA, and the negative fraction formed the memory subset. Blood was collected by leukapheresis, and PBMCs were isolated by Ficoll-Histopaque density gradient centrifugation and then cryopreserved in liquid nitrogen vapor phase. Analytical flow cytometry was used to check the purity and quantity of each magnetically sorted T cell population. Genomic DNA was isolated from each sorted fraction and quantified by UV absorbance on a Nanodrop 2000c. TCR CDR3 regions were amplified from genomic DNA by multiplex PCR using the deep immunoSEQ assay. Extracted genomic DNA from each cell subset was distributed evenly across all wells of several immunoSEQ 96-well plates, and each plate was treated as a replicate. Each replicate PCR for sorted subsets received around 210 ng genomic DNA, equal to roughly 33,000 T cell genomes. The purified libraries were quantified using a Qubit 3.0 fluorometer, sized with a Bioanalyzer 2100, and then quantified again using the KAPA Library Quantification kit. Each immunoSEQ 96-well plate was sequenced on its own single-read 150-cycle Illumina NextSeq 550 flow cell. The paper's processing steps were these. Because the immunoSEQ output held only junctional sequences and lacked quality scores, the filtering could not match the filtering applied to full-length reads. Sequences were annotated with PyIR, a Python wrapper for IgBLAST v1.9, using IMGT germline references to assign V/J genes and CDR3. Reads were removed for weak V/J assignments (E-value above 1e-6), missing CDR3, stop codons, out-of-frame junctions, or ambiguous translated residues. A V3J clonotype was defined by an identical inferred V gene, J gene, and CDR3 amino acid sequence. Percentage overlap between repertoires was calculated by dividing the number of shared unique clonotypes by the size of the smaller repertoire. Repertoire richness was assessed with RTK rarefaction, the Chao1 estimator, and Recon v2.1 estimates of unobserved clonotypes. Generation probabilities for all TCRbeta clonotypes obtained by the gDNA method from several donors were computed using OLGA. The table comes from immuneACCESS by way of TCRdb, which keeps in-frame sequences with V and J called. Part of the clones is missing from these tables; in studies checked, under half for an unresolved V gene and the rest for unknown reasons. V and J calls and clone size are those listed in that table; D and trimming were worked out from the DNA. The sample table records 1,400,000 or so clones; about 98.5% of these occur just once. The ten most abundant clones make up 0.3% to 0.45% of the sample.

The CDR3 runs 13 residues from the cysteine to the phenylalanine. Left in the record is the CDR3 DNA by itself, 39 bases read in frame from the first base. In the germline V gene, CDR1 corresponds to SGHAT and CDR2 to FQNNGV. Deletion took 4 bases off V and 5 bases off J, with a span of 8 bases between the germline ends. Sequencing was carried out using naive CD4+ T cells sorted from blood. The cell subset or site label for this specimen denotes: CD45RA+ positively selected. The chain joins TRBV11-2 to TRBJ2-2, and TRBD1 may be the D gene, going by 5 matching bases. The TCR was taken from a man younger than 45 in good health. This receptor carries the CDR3 CASSSDRTGELFF. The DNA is TGTGCCAGCAGCTCCGACAGAACCGGGGAGCTGTTTTTT. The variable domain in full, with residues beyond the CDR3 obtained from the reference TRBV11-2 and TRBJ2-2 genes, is EAGVAQSPRYKIIEKRQSVAFWCNPISGHATLYWYQQILGQGPKLLIQFQNNGVVDDSQLPKDRFSAERLKGVDSTLKIQPAKLEDSAVYLCASSSDRTGELFFGEGSRLTVL.